Described below is a single TCR beta chain sequence and its context. Its matching antigen is unknown. This specimen belongs to a study of post-analysis software for immune sequencing data. Study information: The disease courses covered relapsing-remitting, secondary progressive and progressive-relapsing multiple sclerosis. General study findings and limits: Strong same-batch co-clustering of samples appeared with F measure clustering. Multiple sclerosis patients showed significantly lower normalized Chao1 diversity than controls did. Controls had lower frequencies than patients of five or six TRBV segments, which included TRBV5-6, TRBV5-1 and TRBV20-1.

TCR beta cDNA libraries had unique molecular identifiers. cDNA molecules numbering approximately 500,000 came from roughly 1 to 10 million T cells. Each CDR3 protein gets one entry after TCRdb re-called the PCR reads with MiXCR. The sample contains about 500,000 distinct CDR3 sequences, roughly 45% of which appear only once. This CDR3 spans 10 amino acids. CDR1 DFQATT and CDR2 SNEGSKA come from the germline V gene (reference sequence). The V gene lost 5 bases and the J gene lost 6 bases, with 7 bases spanning the gap. The TCR originated in a girl under 18 with multiple sclerosis. V and J are TRBV20-1 and TRBJ1-2; no reliable D call. The sample was blood. The CDR3 reads CSAEDHGYTF. CDR3 sequence (DNA): TGCAGTGCTGAAGACCATGGCTACACCTTC.